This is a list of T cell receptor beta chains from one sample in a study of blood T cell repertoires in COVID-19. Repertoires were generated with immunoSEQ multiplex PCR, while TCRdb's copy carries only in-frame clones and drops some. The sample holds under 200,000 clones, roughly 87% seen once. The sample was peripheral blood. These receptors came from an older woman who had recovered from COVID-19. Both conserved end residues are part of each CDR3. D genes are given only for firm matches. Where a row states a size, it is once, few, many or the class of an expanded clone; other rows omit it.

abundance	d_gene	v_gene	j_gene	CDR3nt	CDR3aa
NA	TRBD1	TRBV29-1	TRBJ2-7	TGCAGCGTGCTTTGGGACAGGGTCCACGAGCAGTACTTC	CSVLWDRVHEQYF
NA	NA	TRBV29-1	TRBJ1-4	TGCAGCGTTGAGAGTAATGAAAAACTGTTTTTT	CSVESNEKLFF
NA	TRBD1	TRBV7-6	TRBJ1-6	TGTGCCAGCAGCCCAACCGACAGGGTCGGCTATAATTCACCCCTCCACTTT	CASSPTDRVGYNSPLHF
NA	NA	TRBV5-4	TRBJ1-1	TGTGCCAGCAGCTCCAAGGGGAAGTGGACTGAAGCTTTCTTT	CASSSKGKWTEAFF
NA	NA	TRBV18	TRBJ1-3	TGTGCCAGCTCACCACCTGGCAGGGAAGCCCACACCATATATTTT	CASSPPGREAHTIYF
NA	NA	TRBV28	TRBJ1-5	TGTGCCAGCAGTTTTGTCAAGGCGCGAGGGAGCAATCAGCCCCAGCATTTT	CASSFVKARGSNQPQHF
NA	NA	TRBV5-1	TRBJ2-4	TGCGCCAGCAGCTCGTACCGGGACTCCAAAAACATTCAGTACTTC	CASSSYRDSKNIQYF
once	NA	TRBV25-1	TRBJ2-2	TGTGCCAGCAGTGTCCTCACGGGGACCGGGGAGCTGTTTTTT	CASSVLTGTGELFF
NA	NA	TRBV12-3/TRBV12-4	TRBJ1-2	TGTGCCAGCAGAACGACAATTGGCCATGGCTACACCTTC	CASRTTIGHGYTF
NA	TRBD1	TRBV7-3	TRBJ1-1	TGTGCCAGCAGCTCACAGGGGGGGACTGAAGCTTTCTTT	CASSSQGGTEAFF
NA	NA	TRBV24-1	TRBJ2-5	TGTGCCACCAGTGATTCAGCTTTCGGCAGGCAAGAGACCCAGTACTTC	CATSDSAFGRQETQYF
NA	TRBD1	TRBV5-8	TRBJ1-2	TGTGCCAGCAGCTCTACGACAGGGGTCGGCTACACCTTC	CASSSTTGVGYTF
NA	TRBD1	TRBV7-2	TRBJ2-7	TGTGCCAGCAGCTTAGACAGGGGGCTCTACGAGCAGTACTTC	CASSLDRGLYEQYF
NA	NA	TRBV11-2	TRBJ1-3	TGTGCCAGCAGCTTATTTACGGGCTCTGGAAACACCATATATTTT	CASSLFTGSGNTIYF
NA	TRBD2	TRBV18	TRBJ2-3	TGTGCCAGCTCACCACCGGGACTAACCGATACGCAGTATTTT	CASSPPGLTDTQYF
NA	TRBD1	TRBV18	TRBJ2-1	TGTGCCAGCTCCCGGGACAGGGGATACAATGAGCAGTTCTTC	CASSRDRGYNEQFF
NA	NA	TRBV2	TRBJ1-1	TGTGCCAGCAATTACGATGCGGGCTCGGCTGAAGCTTTCTTT	CASNYDAGSAEAFF
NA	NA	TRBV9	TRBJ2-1	TGTGCCAGCAGCCAAGCGATCCTCTCCTACAATGAGCAGTTCTTC	CASSQAILSYNEQFF
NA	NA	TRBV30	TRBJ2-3	TGTGCCTGGAGTCCGCAACCGCAGGGTACGCAGTATTTT	CAWSPQPQGTQYF
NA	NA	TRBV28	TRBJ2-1	TGTGCCAGCAGTTTGGGGCGGGATAATGAGCAGTTCTTC	CASSLGRDNEQFF
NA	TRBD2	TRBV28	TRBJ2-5	TGTGCCAGCAGCAGTTTATATGCTAGCGGGGGGGCCGTAAAGACCCAGTACTTC	CASSSLYASGGAVKTQYF
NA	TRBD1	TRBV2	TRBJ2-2	TGTGCCAGCATGTGGCAGGGGGAGAACACCGGGGAGCTGTTTTTT	CASMWQGENTGELFF
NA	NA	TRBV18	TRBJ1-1	TGTGCCAGCTCACCTACAGGGTTCGCTGAAGCTTTCTTT	CASSPTGFAEAFF
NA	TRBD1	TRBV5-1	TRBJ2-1	TGCGCCAGCAGCTTGGTGAGCGGGACAGGGTACAATGAGCAGTTCTTC	CASSLVSGTGYNEQFF
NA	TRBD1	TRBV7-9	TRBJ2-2	TGTGCCAGCAGCCCCAGGGGGACAGGGTTCGGGGAGCTGTTTTTT	CASSPRGTGFGELFF
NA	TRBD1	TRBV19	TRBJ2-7	TGTGCCAGTAGTATCGCCCGACAGGGATCCTACGAGCAGTACTTC	CASSIARQGSYEQYF
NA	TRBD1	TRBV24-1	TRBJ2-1	TGTGCCACCAGTGATGCGGACAGGGGCGTCAATGAGCAGTTCTTC	CATSDADRGVNEQFF
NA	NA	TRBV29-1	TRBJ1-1	TGCAGCGTTGAAGGTGGGCAGGGCGCTGAAGCTTTCTTT	CSVEGGQGAEAFF
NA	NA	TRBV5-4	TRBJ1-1	TGTGCCAGCAGCTCGACAGCCATGAACACTGAAGCTTTCTTT	CASSSTAMNTEAFF
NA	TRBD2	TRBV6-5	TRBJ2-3	TGTGCCAGCAGAACCGGGGGGGCAGGCACAGATACGCAGTATTTT	CASRTGGAGTDTQYF
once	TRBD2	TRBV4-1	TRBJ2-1	TGCGCCAGCAGCCCCTCTAGCGGGCCTTACAATGAGCAGTTCTTC	CASSPSSGPYNEQFF
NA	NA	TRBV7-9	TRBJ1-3	TGTGCCAGCAGCTTAGCCCCGGGGGGGTCTGGAAACACCATATATTTT	CASSLAPGGSGNTIYF
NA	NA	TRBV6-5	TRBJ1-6	TGTGCCAGCACTCCCAGGCGAAATTCACCCCTCCACTTT	CASTPRRNSPLHF
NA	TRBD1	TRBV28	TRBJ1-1	TGTGCCAGCAGTTTAGGACAGGGGCCCGCTTTCTTT	CASSLGQGPAFF
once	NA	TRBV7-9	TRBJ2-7	TGTGCCAGCAGCTACCCAGGGGCCAACTACGAGCAGTACTTC	CASSYPGANYEQYF
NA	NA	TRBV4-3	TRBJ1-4	TGCGCCAGCAGCCAAGATGTCGGGTTTGATGAAAAACTGTTTTTT	CASSQDVGFDEKLFF
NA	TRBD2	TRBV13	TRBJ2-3	TGTGCCAGCACCATACTAGCGGGGGGGAACACAGATACGCAGTATTTT	CASTILAGGNTDTQYF
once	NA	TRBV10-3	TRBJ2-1	TGTGCCATCAGTGAGGCCTCACCCGGTGGCCTACGGACTGCACCTAATGAGCAGTTCTTC	CAISEASPGGLRTAPNEQFF
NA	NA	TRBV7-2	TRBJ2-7	TGTGCCAGCAGCTTAGAACGACAGAGCTCCTACGAGCAGTACTTC	CASSLERQSSYEQYF
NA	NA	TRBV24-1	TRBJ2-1	TGTGCCACCAGTGATGCAACCCCGACGACTGGCATGAGGGATGAGCAGTTCTTC	CATSDATPTTGMRDEQFF
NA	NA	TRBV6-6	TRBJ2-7	TGTGCCAGCAGGTCAACAGGTTACTCCTACGAGCAGTACTTC	CASRSTGYSYEQYF
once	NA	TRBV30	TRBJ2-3	TGTGCCTGGAGCGCTAGCTCCGCAGATACGCAGTATTTT	CAWSASSADTQYF
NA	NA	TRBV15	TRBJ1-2	TGTGCCACCAGCAGAGATCGGACTCATGGCTACACCTTC	CATSRDRTHGYTF
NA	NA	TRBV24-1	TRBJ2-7	TGTGCCACCAGTGATTTGCGAGGGGAGCAGTACTTC	CATSDLRGEQYF
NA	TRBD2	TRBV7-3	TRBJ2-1	TGTGCCAGCAGCTTGACTAGCGGGACCCTAAATGAGCAGTTCTTC	CASSLTSGTLNEQFF
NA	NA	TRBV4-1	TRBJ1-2	TGCGCCAGCAGCCAAGAAATACAGGATAACTATGGCTACACCTTC	CASSQEIQDNYGYTF
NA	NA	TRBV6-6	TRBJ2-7	TGTGCCAGCAGTGTTCAAGAGTACGAGCAGTACTTC	CASSVQEYEQYF
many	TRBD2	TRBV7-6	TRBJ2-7	TGTGCCAGCAGCCCCAGATGGACTAGCGGGGCCGAGCAGTACTTC	CASSPRWTSGAEQYF
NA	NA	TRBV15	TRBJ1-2	TGTGCCACCAGCAGAGAAAAGGGGCAGAGCTATGGCTACACCTTC	CATSREKGQSYGYTF
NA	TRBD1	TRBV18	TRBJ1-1	TGTGCCAGCTCACCGGACAGGGACAATTATGAAGCTTTCTTT	CASSPDRDNYEAFF
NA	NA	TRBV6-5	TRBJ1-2	TGTGCCAGCAGTTCGACGGCCCGGACAGAGTATGGCTACACCTTC	CASSSTARTEYGYTF
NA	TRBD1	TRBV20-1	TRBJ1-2	TGCAGTGCTTGGACAGGGTTTGGCTACACCTTC	CSAWTGFGYTF
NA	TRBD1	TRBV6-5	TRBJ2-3	TGTGCCAGCAGAACCGGGACAGGGGTAGATACGCAGTATTTT	CASRTGTGVDTQYF
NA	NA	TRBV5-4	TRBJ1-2	TGTGCCAGCAGCCAACAGGGAAGATTCAACTATGGCTACACCTTC	CASSQQGRFNYGYTF
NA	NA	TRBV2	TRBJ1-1	TGTGCCAGCGGACTAGATACGGGCACTGAAGCTTTCTTT	CASGLDTGTEAFF
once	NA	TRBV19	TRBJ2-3	TGTGCCAGTGCCCTGACAGCCAACACAGATACGCAGTATTTT	CASALTANTDTQYF
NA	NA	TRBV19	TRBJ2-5	TGTGCCAGTAGTCCAACTCACCAGGGGTGGGAGACCCAGTACTTC	CASSPTHQGWETQYF
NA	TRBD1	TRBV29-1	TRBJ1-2	TGCAGCGTTGAAGTAACCACCGGGACAGCCTTAGGTTATGGCTACACCTTC	CSVEVTTGTALGYGYTF
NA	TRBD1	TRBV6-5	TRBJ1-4	TGTGCCAGCAAAGGACAGGGCTATGAAAAACTGTTTTTT	CASKGQGYEKLFF
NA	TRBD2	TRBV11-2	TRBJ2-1	TGTGCCAGCAGCGGCGGGCTAGCGGGGGGGCCTGGTGAGCAGTTCTTC	CASSGGLAGGPGEQFF